This T cell receptor beta chain derives from a study of beta chain features in type 1 diabetes. About the study: The patient and healthy donor groups were comparable for age, gender and cell yields. Study results and caveats: Using cDNA template may skew counts toward highly expressing activated cells. Among type 1 diabetes patients, VDJ junctions had fewer insertions and more deletions.

Expressed TCRB transcripts were sequenced, since all the RNA that had been isolated was reverse transcribed. TCRdb keeps only in-frame clones here, not all; method: immunoSEQ multiplex PCR. This sample has just over 600,000 clones, with roughly a sixth found just once. Via CD45RO/CCR7/CD25/CD127/CD95/CD27, cells of the CD4+ naive, central memory, regulatory and stem cell-like memory subsets were sorted. Turning to this clone: The antigen remains undetermined.

Sequenced material: naive CD4+ T cells from blood. The sequence was obtained from a man younger than 35 in good health.

The CDR3 bases are TGCGCCAGCAGCCCTCGACAGGTCTCTGGAAACACCATATATTTT. Translated: CASSPRQVSGNTIYF. V and J are TRBV4-3 and TRBJ1-3; weak D call: TRBD1 (6 bases). In germline, CDR1 is LGHNA, CDR2 YSLEER. V was shortened by 4 bases and J by 0 bases, with 10 bases between the two germline ends. This CDR3 spans 15 amino acids.